The sequence of this T cell receptor beta chain was determined in a study of cytomegalovirus exposure and HLA in healthy donors. Study results and limitations: Researchers counted approximately 160 TCR beta chains as cytomegalovirus-associated. The CMV antigen specificity of a few CMV-associated chains was confirmed through in vitro analysis.

This clone was detected only once. Antigen: not known. Sequencing was performed with immunoSEQ multiplex PCR; in TCRdb, only in-frame clones are kept and a portion is missing. The top ten hold about 6.7% of the sample, which has about 130,000 clones, 85% to 90% seen once. CDR1 is LNHNV and CDR2 is YYDKDF in the germline V gene (reference sequence). The V end lost 5 bases, the J end lost 0 bases, and 17 bases lay between the germline ends. The CDR3 runs 16 residues. This sequence joins TRBV15 and TRBJ2-7, with D perhaps TRBD1 (6 bases). This sequence originates from a woman aged 25 to 39 in good health and CMV-seropositive. Sequencing was performed on PBMCs. The CDR3 DNA reads as TGTGCCACCAGCGGCTCCCAGGGGACGGGCTCCTACGAGCAGTACTTC. Translating it yields CATSGSQGTGSYEQYF.